The entry below gives a single T cell receptor beta chain sequence along with its context. Its antigen is currently unknown. CDR1 is LNHNV, CDR2 YYDKDF, per germline (reference sequence). V was trimmed by 4 bases and J by 0 bases, leaving 7 bases between them. The CDR3 is 13 amino acids. Amplification used 60 Vbeta primers and 13 Jbeta primers. Sequencing was performed with immunoSEQ multiplex PCR; in TCRdb, only in-frame clones are kept and a portion is missing. The table records around 99,000 clones, roughly 82% of them present only once. This record belongs to a study of cytomegalovirus exposure and HLA in healthy donors. Study background: Previous work identified 100 million or so unique TCR beta sequences from around 200 million T cells. Among the 300 to 450 genotyped donors, 70% to 85% were placed in the Caucasian-associated ancestry cluster. Study conclusions and caveats: Reportedly, cytomegalovirus status was diagnosed with high sensitivity and specificity. Later analysis identified a missense DCLRE1C variant that was linked to TCR beta V- and J-gene trimming.

The specimen was PBMCs. This sequence originates from a male donor in good health and CMV-seronegative. V is TRBV15 and J is TRBJ2-7, with D perhaps TRBD1 (6 bases). CDR3 nucleotides: TGTGCCACCAGCACAGGGGACTCCTACGAGCAGTACTTC. Translating gives CATSTGDSYEQYF.